The T cell receptor beta chain under discussion was sequenced for a study of T cell repertoires in cytomegalovirus infection. Overall study context: HLA-C-restricted CMV epitopes, recently identified, and well-studied HLA-B-restricted ones were used by the study. It can be stated that public TCR beta signatures indicated CMV infection as well as a matching HLA type.

The CDR3 loop spans 15 amino acids. Looked up from germline, CDR1 is LNHDA and CDR2 is SQIVND (reference sequence). J lost 4 bases, V lost 3 bases, and 6 bases had no gene match. TCRdb fed the reads into MiXCR, producing one record per CDR3 protein. The sample lists 650,000 to 900,000 distinct CDR3 sequences; 32% were seen once. Comments on this clonotype: The antigen is unknown.

Study results and limitations: It was HLA-C-restricted CMV-specific TCR beta clonotypes that dominated the response ex vivo. The cumulative frequency of public TCR beta families identified carriers of CMV plus the relevant HLA.

Sequenced here: cultured CD8+ T cells from PBMCs, sampled from culture after CMV antigen stimulation. V usage is TRBV19 and J usage is TRBJ1-5; 7 bases are a match to TRBD1. This sequence originates from a human donor in good health (CMV status not recorded). Some clones in this sample may be carry-over from other donors' samples. The CDR3 region is CASSMSRGPNQPQHF. CDR3 DNA sequence: TGTGCCAGTAGTATGTCGAGGGGGCCGAATCAGCCCCAGCATTTT.